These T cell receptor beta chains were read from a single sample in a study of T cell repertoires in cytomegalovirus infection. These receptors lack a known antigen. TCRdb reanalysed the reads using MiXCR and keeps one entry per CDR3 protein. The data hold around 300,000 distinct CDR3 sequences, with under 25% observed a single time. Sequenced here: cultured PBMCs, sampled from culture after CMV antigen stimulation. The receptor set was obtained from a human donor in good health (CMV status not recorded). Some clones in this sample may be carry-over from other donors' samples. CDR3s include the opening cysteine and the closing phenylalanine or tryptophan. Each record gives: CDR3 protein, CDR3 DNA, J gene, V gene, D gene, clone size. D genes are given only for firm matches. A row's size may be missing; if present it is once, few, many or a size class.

CDR3 protein: CASAPGGVDYGYTF
CDR3 DNA: TGTGCCAGCGCCCCTGGGGGGGTAGACTATGGCTACACCTTC
J gene: TRBJ1-2
V gene: TRBV28
D gene: -
clone size: -

CDR3 protein: CASSLDHGAAVGANVLTF
CDR3 DNA: TGTGCCAGCAGCTTAGATCATGGGGCGGCAGTTGGGGCCAACGTCCTGACTTTC
J gene: TRBJ2-6
V gene: TRBV11-3
D gene: -
clone size: -

CDR3 protein: CASSRDSASPLHF
CDR3 DNA: TGCGCCAGCAGCCGGGACTCTGCTTCACCCCTCCACTTT
J gene: TRBJ1-6
V gene: TRBV5-1
D gene: -
clone size: -

CDR3 protein: CASSLRDRVLTEAFF
CDR3 DNA: TGTGCCAGCAGCCTCCGGGACAGGGTCCTCACTGAAGCTTTCTTT
J gene: TRBJ1-1
V gene: TRBV7-2
D gene: TRBD1
clone size: many

CDR3 protein: CASRDRITGELFF
CDR3 DNA: TGTGCCAGCAGGGATCGGATAACCGGGGAGCTGTTTTTT
J gene: TRBJ2-2
V gene: TRBV12-3/TRBV12-4
D gene: -
clone size: many

CDR3 protein: CASSQGWGSTEAFF
CDR3 DNA: TGCGCCAGCAGCCAAGGATGGGGGTCCACTGAAGCTTTCTTT
J gene: TRBJ1-1
V gene: TRBV4-1
D gene: -
clone size: -

CDR3 protein: CASSLSGQGRTSNQPQHF
CDR3 DNA: TGTGCCAGCAGTTTGTCCGGACAGGGTAGGACTAGCAATCAGCCCCAGCATTTT
J gene: TRBJ1-5
V gene: TRBV27
D gene: TRBD1
clone size: -

CDR3 protein: CASSWGGLGLSYNEQFF
CDR3 DNA: TGCGCCAGCAGCTGGGGGGGTCTGGGCCTGTCATACAATGAGCAGTTCTTC
J gene: TRBJ2-1
V gene: TRBV5-1
D gene: TRBD2
clone size: few

CDR3 protein: CSASEFRTRKKETQYF
CDR3 DNA: TGCAGTGCTAGTGAGTTTCGGACTAGAAAAAAAGAGACCCAGTACTTC
J gene: TRBJ2-5
V gene: TRBV20-1
D gene: TRBD2
clone size: -

CDR3 protein: CASSPPRELPDTQYF
CDR3 DNA: TGCGCCAGCAGTCCCCCGAGGGAATTGCCAGATACGCAGTATTTT
J gene: TRBJ2-3
V gene: TRBV23-1
D gene: -
clone size: -

CDR3 protein: CASSLAEHSRYQPQHF
CDR3 DNA: TGTGCCAGCAGCTTAGCGGAACATTCGAGGTATCAGCCCCAGCATTTT
J gene: TRBJ1-5
V gene: TRBV7-8
D gene: -
clone size: many

CDR3 protein: CSVKGLAGGNEQFF
CDR3 DNA: TGCAGCGTTAAGGGACTAGCGGGAGGGAATGAGCAGTTCTTC
J gene: TRBJ2-1
V gene: TRBV29-1
D gene: TRBD2
clone size: -

CDR3 protein: CASSGDRGPDTQYF
CDR3 DNA: TGTGCCAGCAGCGGGGACAGGGGCCCAGATACGCAGTATTTT
J gene: TRBJ2-3
V gene: TRBV7-2
D gene: TRBD1
clone size: many

CDR3 protein: CASSLSGVAISTDTQYF
CDR3 DNA: TGTGCCAGCAGCCTCTCCGGGGTGGCAATTAGCACAGATACGCAGTATTTT
J gene: TRBJ2-3
V gene: TRBV11-2
D gene: -
clone size: -

CDR3 protein: CASRRAGGGLIGNTIYF
CDR3 DNA: TGTGCCAGCAGACGTGCAGGGGGGGGACTGATTGGAAACACCATATATTTT
J gene: TRBJ1-3
V gene: TRBV28
D gene: TRBD1
clone size: -

CDR3 protein: CATGGADTQYF
CDR3 DNA: TGTGCCACCGGGGGGGCAGATACGCAGTATTTT
J gene: TRBJ2-3
V gene: TRBV7-2
D gene: TRBD2
clone size: few

CDR3 protein: CASSEIYRHSGNTIYF
CDR3 DNA: TGCGCCAGCAGTGAGATTTACAGACACTCTGGAAACACCATATATTTT
J gene: TRBJ1-3
V gene: TRBV10-2
D gene: -
clone size: few

CDR3 protein: CASSFSGLSTQYF
CDR3 DNA: TGTGCCAGCAGTTTCTCTGGACTCTCGACCCAGTACTTC
J gene: TRBJ2-5
V gene: TRBV25-1
D gene: -
clone size: -

CDR3 protein: CATSRVAGEYYGYTF
CDR3 DNA: TGTGCCACCAGCAGAGTGGCAGGGGAATATTATGGCTACACCTTC
J gene: TRBJ1-2
V gene: TRBV15
D gene: -
clone size: -

CDR3 protein: CASSSQTSGRAYEQYF
CDR3 DNA: TGTGCCAGCAGCTCACAGACTAGCGGGAGAGCTTACGAGCAGTACTTC
J gene: TRBJ2-7
V gene: TRBV5-8
D gene: TRBD2
clone size: few

CDR3 protein: CASSFEGVTDTQYF
CDR3 DNA: TGTGCCAGCAGCTTTGAGGGAGTGACAGATACGCAGTATTTT
J gene: TRBJ2-3
V gene: TRBV7-6
D gene: -
clone size: -

CDR3 protein: CASSYGRGNTEAFF
CDR3 DNA: TGTGCCAGCAGTTACGGCAGGGGGAACACTGAAGCTTTCTTT
J gene: TRBJ1-1
V gene: TRBV6-2/TRBV6-3
D gene: -
clone size: -

CDR3 protein: CATSDVSTGELFF
CDR3 DNA: TGTGCCACCAGTGATGTATCCACCGGGGAGCTGTTTTTT
J gene: TRBJ2-2
V gene: TRBV24-1
D gene: -
clone size: -

CDR3 protein: CASSREPGQFF
CDR3 DNA: TGTGCCAGCAGTAGGGAGCCCGGGCAGTTCTTC
J gene: TRBJ2-1
V gene: TRBV7-9
D gene: -
clone size: -

CDR3 protein: CASSTGLAGAGDTQYF
CDR3 DNA: TGTGCCAGCAGCACCGGACTAGCGGGAGCGGGCGATACGCAGTATTTT
J gene: TRBJ2-3
V gene: TRBV7-2
D gene: TRBD2
clone size: many

CDR3 protein: CASSQDFRLDCNEAFF
CDR3 DNA: TGCGCCAGCAGCCAAGATTTCCGATTGGACTGCAATGAAGCTTTCTTT
J gene: TRBJ1-1
V gene: TRBV4-3
D gene: -
clone size: -

CDR3 protein: CASSPTGGARNTEAFF
CDR3 DNA: TGCGCCAGCAGCCCTACAGGGGGCGCGAGGAACACTGAAGCTTTCTTT
J gene: TRBJ1-1
V gene: TRBV4-1
D gene: TRBD1
clone size: -

CDR3 protein: CASSSVEGAVYGYTF
CDR3 DNA: TGTGCCAGCAGCAGCGTGGAGGGTGCAGTCTATGGCTACACCTTC
J gene: TRBJ1-2
V gene: TRBV28
D gene: -
clone size: -

CDR3 protein: CATSRDLTGGRIQPQHF
CDR3 DNA: TGTGCCACCAGCAGAGACCTCACAGGGGGTAGGATTCAGCCCCAGCATTTT
J gene: TRBJ1-5
V gene: TRBV15
D gene: TRBD1
clone size: -

CDR3 protein: CASSEQGRTEAFF
CDR3 DNA: TGCGCCAGCAGTGAGCAGGGGAGGACTGAAGCTTTCTTT
J gene: TRBJ1-1
V gene: TRBV10-2
D gene: -
clone size: -

CDR3 protein: CASSPLGQRYEQYF
CDR3 DNA: TGCGCCAGCAGCCCTCTCGGCCAGCGCTACGAGCAGTACTTC
J gene: TRBJ2-7
V gene: TRBV4-1
D gene: -
clone size: -

CDR3 protein: CASSQEGVAASTDTQYF
CDR3 DNA: TGCGCCAGCAGCCAAGAGGGGGTAGCAGCTAGCACAGATACGCAGTATTTT
J gene: TRBJ2-3
V gene: TRBV4-3
D gene: -
clone size: -

CDR3 protein: CASSLLGKNIQYF
CDR3 DNA: TGTGCCAGCAGCTTACTGGGGAAAAACATTCAGTACTTC
J gene: TRBJ2-4
V gene: TRBV7-9
D gene: -
clone size: few

CDR3 protein: CSARAEPNTEAFF
CDR3 DNA: TGCAGTGCTAGGGCTGAGCCGAACACTGAAGCTTTCTTT
J gene: TRBJ1-1
V gene: TRBV20-1
D gene: -
clone size: few

CDR3 protein: CASSLAGGTSYNEQFF
CDR3 DNA: TGTGCCAGCAGCTTGGCGGGAGGTACGTCCTACAATGAGCAGTTCTTC
J gene: TRBJ2-1
V gene: TRBV11-2
D gene: TRBD2
clone size: -

CDR3 protein: CASSLRWDRDNEQFF
CDR3 DNA: TGTGCCAGCAGCTTACGATGGGACAGGGACAATGAGCAGTTCTTC
J gene: TRBJ2-1
V gene: TRBV7-9
D gene: TRBD1
clone size: -

CDR3 protein: CATAGTGGTEAFF
CDR3 DNA: TGTGCCACAGCCGGGACAGGGGGCACTGAAGCTTTCTTT
J gene: TRBJ1-1
V gene: TRBV24-1
D gene: TRBD1
clone size: -

CDR3 protein: CASSPGPLTQETQYF
CDR3 DNA: TGTGCCAGCAGCCCTGGCCCCTTGACCCAAGAGACCCAGTACTTC
J gene: TRBJ2-5
V gene: TRBV7-6
D gene: -
clone size: -

CDR3 protein: CASNQALGNQPQHF
CDR3 DNA: TGTGCCAGTAACCAGGCGTTGGGCAATCAGCCCCAGCATTTT
J gene: TRBJ1-5
V gene: TRBV6-1
D gene: -
clone size: -

CDR3 protein: CASSLASGINEKLFF
CDR3 DNA: TGTGCCAGCAGCTTAGCGTCGGGGATCAATGAAAAACTGTTTTTT
J gene: TRBJ1-4
V gene: TRBV7-9
D gene: -
clone size: -

CDR3 protein: CASSFDRGLGDTEAFF
CDR3 DNA: TGTGCCAGCTCATTCGACAGGGGGCTAGGTGACACTGAAGCTTTCTTT
J gene: TRBJ1-1
V gene: TRBV18
D gene: TRBD1
clone size: -

CDR3 protein: CASSLSNTNEQFF
CDR3 DNA: TGTGCCAGCAGCTTATCCAACACCAATGAGCAGTTCTTC
J gene: TRBJ2-1
V gene: TRBV7-2
D gene: -
clone size: few

CDR3 protein: CASSLLASGYQETQYF
CDR3 DNA: TGTGCCAGCAGCCTGCTGGCTAGCGGGTACCAAGAGACCCAGTACTTC
J gene: TRBJ2-5
V gene: TRBV7-9
D gene: TRBD2
clone size: few

CDR3 protein: CASRRDQTYNEQFF
CDR3 DNA: TGTGCCAGCAGGCGGGACCAAACCTACAATGAGCAGTTCTTC
J gene: TRBJ2-1
V gene: TRBV2
D gene: -
clone size: few